A single sample is the source of the 13 T cell receptor beta chains below, sequenced in a study of blood T cell repertoires in COVID-19. The repertoire was sequenced with immunoSEQ multiplex PCR; TCRdb's copy has only in-frame clones and lacks some. The sample yields about 160,000 clones, around 92% seen once. The sample was peripheral blood. Every receptor here comes from a man in his thirties or forties with COVID-19, enrolled during active disease.

The V call is TRBV28, the J call TRBJ2-7, with 15 nucleotides matching TRBD2. CDR3 length equals 16 residues. Trimming removed 5 bases from V and 2 bases from J; junction bases left unmatched: 4. CDR1 is MDHEN, CDR2 SYDVKM, per germline. The CDR3 DNA follows: TGTGCCAGCAGTCCCGGGACTAGCGGGAGGCCCTACGAGCAGTACTTC. Protein sequence: CASSPGTSGRPYEQYF.

J is TRBJ2-7 and V is TRBV28, with 7 bases identical to TRBD2. The length of the CDR3 is 14 residues. Germline CDR1 reads MDHEN; CDR2 reads SYDVKM. J gave up 0 bases and V 5 bases, and 4 bases lay outside the gene matches. The CDR3 DNA sequence: TGTGCCAGCAGTCCCCTAGCGGCCTCCTACGAGCAGTACTTC. It specifies CASSPLAASYEQYF.

This sequence joins TRBV10-3 and TRBJ1-5, with 8 bases aligning to TRBD1. CDR1 and CDR2 (germline): ENHRY, SYGVKD. After removal of 4 bases from V and 1 base from J, the junction contained 12 bases not matched to a gene. The CDR3 length is 18 residues. CDR3 region: CAISGTSGGKWSNQPQHF. CDR3 nucleotides: TGTGCCATCAGTGGGACTTCAGGGGGCAAGTGGAGCAATCAGCCCCAGCATTTT.

This clone was counted once. The chain has TRBV9 and TRBJ2-3; TRBD1 matches 12 bases. V lost 3 bases to trimming and J lost 4 bases; unmatched junction nucleotides: 6. In germline, CDR1 is SGDLS, CDR2 YYNGEE. The CDR3 runs to 16 residues. The CDR3 is CASSAWDRGLSDTQYF. DNA of the CDR3: TGTGCCAGCAGCGCTTGGGACAGGGGGCTTTCAGATACGCAGTATTTT.

This clone has only one observation. V gene TRBV18 combines with J gene TRBJ2-1; 9 bases match TRBD2. The CDR3 loop spans 15 amino acids. V shed 3 bases and J 6 bases; nucleotides not matched to a gene: 6. Per the germline V gene, CDR1 is KGHSH and CDR2 is LQKENI. The CDR3 DNA reads as TGTGCCAGCTCACCGACCGGACTAGCGAGCAATGAGCAGTTCTTC. Residues: CASSPTGLASNEQFF. The full variable domain, rest sourced from reference TRBV18 and TRBJ2-1, is NAGVMQNPRHLVRRRGQEARLRCSPMKGHSHVYWYRQLPEEGLKFMVYLQKENIIDESGMPKERFSAEFPKEGPSILRIQQVVRGDSAAYFCASSPTGLASNEQFFGPGTRLTVL.

This sequence joins TRBV18 and TRBJ2-5; 7 bases line up with TRBD2. Germline values: CDR1 KGHSH, CDR2 LQKENI. The V gene end was trimmed by 3 bases and the J gene end by 2 bases; junction bases not matched to a gene: 9. This CDR3 comprises 16 residues. The CDR3: CASSPRGPGLQETQYF. In nucleotides, the CDR3 is TGTGCCAGCTCACCCCGGGGCCCGGGACTACAAGAGACCCAGTACTTC.

This sequence joins TRBV21-1 and TRBJ1-4; the table's D call, TRBD1, has no DNA check behind it. TRBV21-1 is an annotated pseudogene. This CDR3 is built from 18 residues. The CDR3 reads CASSKVGAPGTGREKLFF. Here the CDR3 DNA reads TGTGCCAGCAGCAAAGTCGGGGCCCCGGGGACAGGGCGGGAAAAACTGTTTTTT.

The chain carries TRBV6-5 and TRBJ1-5, with D perhaps matching TRBD1 (5 bases). Trimming took off 7 bases at V and 3 bases at J, with 10 bases between the two ends. Germline lookup yields CDR1 MNHEY and CDR2 SVGAGI. The CDR3 has 13 amino acids. The CDR3 region has the DNA TGTGCCAGCATGCGACAGTACAATCAGCCCCAGCATTTT. This sequence encodes CASMRQYNQPQHF.

The J gene is TRBJ2-1, the V gene TRBV4-3, with 10 bases that match TRBD2. Germline V lookup: CDR1 LGHNA, CDR2 YSLEER. This CDR3 has 16 residues. J was trimmed by 8 bases and V by 1 base; bases with no gene match: 8. The DNA of the CDR3 is TGCGCCAGCAGCCAAGGTAGCGGGGGGCATTCTGATGAGCAGTTCTTC. Its protein is CASSQGSGGHSDEQFF.

The CDR3 coding sequence is TGTGCCAGCAGCTCCTACCTGGGACAGAAACAAGAGACCCAGTACTTC. Amino acid sequence: CASSSYLGQKQETQYF. This chain connects TRBV7-9 to TRBJ2-5; 7 nucleotides agree with TRBD1. The junction had 10 bases not matched to a gene; V was cut back by 4 bases and J by 2 bases. This CDR3 region has 16 residues. The germline V gene has CDR1 SEHNR and CDR2 FQNEAQ (reference sequence).

J is TRBJ2-2 and V is TRBV2; TRBD1 aligns across 8 bases. The CDR3 totals 15 residues. Germline V gene lookup returns CDR1 SNHLY and CDR2 FYNNEI. V was clipped by 4 bases and J by 3 bases; unmatched bases: 4. The CDR3: CASSAGTGHTGELFF. The CDR3 nucleotides read TGTGCCAGCAGTGCGGGGACAGGCCACACCGGGGAGCTGTTTTTT.

This clone was found once. This chain connects TRBV27 to TRBJ2-5, with D possibly matching TRBD2 (5 bases). Deletions cut 2 bases from V and 2 bases from J, with 6 bases between. The CDR3 extends over 13 amino acids. CDR1 and CDR2 (germline): MNHEY, SMNVEV (reference sequence). Here the CDR3 reads CASSLRGQETQYF. The DNA for the CDR3 is TGTGCCAGCAGTTTAAGAGGGCAAGAGACCCAGTACTTC.

The chain combines TRBV6-5 with TRBJ2-7, with D possibly being TRBD1 (6 bases). Trimming removed 5 bases from V and 0 bases from J, with 11 bases in between. The CDR3 runs 14 residues. The V gene's germline CDR1 is MNHEY and CDR2 SVGAGI. CDR3 in DNA: TGTGCCAGCAGTCTCCGGGACACCTCCTACGAGCAGTACTTC. Protein product: CASSLRDTSYEQYF.